A selection of T cell receptor beta chains follows, all from one sample in a study of T-cell memory formation after mild COVID-19. TCRdb independently ran MiXCR on the 5' RACE reads; one entry per CDR3 protein. The sample includes 150,000 to 200,000 distinct CDR3 sequences, approximately 14% of them seen just once. Sequencing was done on a sample of PBMCs or a T cell subset sorted from them (not recorded which). The receptors originated from an adult woman who had mild COVID-19 (a few samples of this study predate the infection). Cell type and time point are not known. Each CDR3 is given with its conserved first and last residue. The order of the fields is V gene, D gene, clone size, J gene, CDR3 DNA, CDR3 protein. D genes are given only for firm matches. Only some rows state a clone size, as once, few, many or a class for expanded clones.

TRBV5-3,TRBD1,-,TRBJ1-5,TGTGCCAGAAGCTATCAGGGGGCAGGAGATCAGCCCCAGCATTTT,CARSYQGAGDQPQHF
TRBV6-6,TRBD2,-,TRBJ2-7,TGTGCCAGCACCGGGGGGGTAACCTACGAGCAGTACTTC,CASTGGVTYEQYF
TRBV5-5,-,few,TRBJ1-1,TGTGCCAGCAGCTTGCAGACGAACACTGAAGCTTTCTTT,CASSLQTNTEAFF
TRBV2,-,-,TRBJ2-1,TGTGCCAGCAGTGATAGCGTCTTTGCTGACAATGAGCAGTTCTTC,CASSDSVFADNEQFF
TRBV20-1,TRBD2,few,TRBJ2-5,TGCAGTGCTTCAAGCGGGGGGGAGACCCAGTACTTC,CSASSGGETQYF
TRBV29-1,-,few,TRBJ1-1,TGCAGCGGAACAGAGAACACTGAAGCTTTCTTT,CSGTENTEAFF
TRBV24-1,-,-,TRBJ2-5,TGTGCCACCAGTGATTTGTTGGTCGGGACCCAGTACTTC,CATSDLLVGTQYF
TRBV18,-,many,TRBJ2-1,TGTGCCAGCTCACTGGGGACGAGCTCCTACAATGAGCAGTTCTTC,CASSLGTSSYNEQFF
TRBV9,-,-,TRBJ2-1,TGTGCCAGCAGCGTAGGTCCGGGGACGAGCTCCTACAATGAGCAGTTCTTC,CASSVGPGTSSYNEQFF
TRBV5-1,TRBD2,many,TRBJ2-1,TGCGCCAGCAGCTTGGGGCTAGCGGGGCGCCACAATGAGCAGTTCTTC,CASSLGLAGRHNEQFF
TRBV5-1,TRBD2,few,TRBJ2-4,TGCGCCAGCAGCTTGTTTGGCGGGGGAGAGACACCGCTAACAGCCAAAAACATTCAGTACTTC,CASSLFGGGETPLTAKNIQYF
TRBV18,-,few,TRBJ1-1,TGTGCCAGCTCACCGGGGTGGGTGAGCACTGAAGCTTTCTTT,CASSPGWVSTEAFF
TRBV27,-,few,TRBJ1-1,TGTGCCAGCAGTTTAGGGGGGACACTCCTGAACACTGAAGCTTTCTTT,CASSLGGTLLNTEAFF
TRBV19,-,few,TRBJ2-3,TGTGCCAGCCAAAGCACAGATACGCAGTATTTT,CASQSTDTQYF
TRBV5-1,TRBD1,-,TRBJ2-2,TGCGCCAGCAGCATTCGACAGGGTGTAGCCGGGGAGCTGTTTTTT,CASSIRQGVAGELFF
TRBV5-5,TRBD1,-,TRBJ1-1,TGTGCCAGCAGCTTGGAGACAGGGGGTGATACTGAAGCTTTCTTT,CASSLETGGDTEAFF
TRBV5-6,TRBD1,few,TRBJ2-2,TGTGCCAGCAGCTACCTAGACAGGGGAATCACCGGGGAGCTGTTTTTT,CASSYLDRGITGELFF
TRBV5-6,-,few,TRBJ2-5,TGTGCCAGCAGCCCTGCCGGGAGCACCCAGACCCAGTACTTC,CASSPAGSTQTQYF
TRBV5-4,-,-,TRBJ2-1,TGTGCCAGCAGCTTGGAGCTAGCGGAGCAGTTCTTC,CASSLELAEQFF
TRBV7-2,-,few,TRBJ1-1,TGTGCCAGCTCCCCCCGCCTTACACGCAACACTGAAGCTTTCTTT,CASSPRLTRNTEAFF
TRBV7-9,-,few,TRBJ1-1,TGTGCCACCAGCCGAGTGGGGGCCACTGAAGCTTTCTTT,CATSRVGATEAFF
TRBV4-1,TRBD1,-,TRBJ2-7,TGCGCCAGCAGCCAACGGACAGGGGTGGGCGAGCAGTACTTC,CASSQRTGVGEQYF
TRBV5-6,-,-,TRBJ1-3,TGTGCCAGCAGCTTGCCAGGGGCTGGAAACACCATATATTTT,CASSLPGAGNTIYF
TRBV30,TRBD1,-,TRBJ2-2,TGTGCCTGGAGCCCGACAGGGTCCGGGGAGCTGTTTTTT,CAWSPTGSGELFF
TRBV7-6,-,-,TRBJ2-1,TGTGCCAGCAGCTTCCGGGACAGCGGGGGATGGGATGAGCAGTTCTTC,CASSFRDSGGWDEQFF
TRBV4-1,-,-,TRBJ2-2,TGCGCCAGCAGCCATTCAACCGGGGAGCTGTTTTTT,CASSHSTGELFF
TRBV5-1,TRBD2,once,TRBJ2-3,TGCGCCAGCAGCTTGGCCCCAATTGCGGGGGTTGCAGATACGCAGTATTTT,CASSLAPIAGVADTQYF
TRBV27,TRBD1,few,TRBJ2-1,TGTGCCAGCAGGGAAGGGCAGGGGGTCTACAATGAGCAGTTCTTC,CASREGQGVYNEQFF
TRBV5-5,-,-,TRBJ1-1,TGTGCCAGCAGCTTGGCCCCGGGTCGGGACACTGAAGCTTTCTTT,CASSLAPGRDTEAFF
TRBV29-1,TRBD1,few,TRBJ2-7,TGCAGCGTTGGGGTTGGGACAGGCTACGAGCAGTACTTC,CSVGVGTGYEQYF
TRBV18,-,-,TRBJ2-7,TGTGCCAGCTCACCACCAGGGGGAATCTCCTACGAGCAGTACTTC,CASSPPGGISYEQYF
TRBV5-1,TRBD1,-,TRBJ2-3,TGCGCCAGCAGCTTGCCACGGACAGGGTTAGGACGGACAGATACGCAGTATTTT,CASSLPRTGLGRTDTQYF
TRBV4-3,TRBD2,-,TRBJ2-5,TGCGCCAGCAGCGGCGGGACTAGCGGGAGTCTGGTGGAGACCCAGTACTTC,CASSGGTSGSLVETQYF
TRBV12-3/TRBV12-4,-,-,TRBJ1-2,TGTGCCAGCAGTCCTACTCTGGCAGGGATGCATGGCTACACCTTC,CASSPTLAGMHGYTF
TRBV7-2,-,few,TRBJ2-1,TGTGCCAGCAGCTCTTATAGGAATGAGCAGTTCTTC,CASSSYRNEQFF
TRBV7-6,-,few,TRBJ2-2,TGTGCCAGCACTGACAGATACACCGGGGAGCTGTTTTTT,CASTDRYTGELFF
TRBV6-4,-,few,TRBJ2-1,TGTGCCAGCAGTGACGGCTACAATGAGCAGTTCTTC,CASSDGYNEQFF
TRBV6-2/TRBV6-3,TRBD2,few,TRBJ2-5,TGTGCCAGCAGTTACTCTAGCCCGCGGGGGGATCGAGAGACCCAGTACTTC,CASSYSSPRGDRETQYF
TRBV5-1,TRBD2,-,TRBJ2-7,TGCGCCAGCAGTCTTGCTTCGGGGGGACTCTCCTACGAGCAGTACTTC,CASSLASGGLSYEQYF
TRBV4-1,-,few,TRBJ2-7,TGCGCCAGCAGCCACGCGGACAGCTCCTACGAGCAGTACTTC,CASSHADSSYEQYF
TRBV4-1,TRBD1,-,TRBJ1-2,TGCGCCAGCAGCCAAGTGGGACAGGGGGCCTATGGCTACACCTTC,CASSQVGQGAYGYTF
TRBV20-1,-,few,TRBJ1-1,TGCAGTGCTAGAGTCGGGGCCTACACTGAAGCTTTCTTT,CSARVGAYTEAFF
TRBV11-3,-,few,TRBJ1-2,TGTGCCAGCAGCTTAGGCCTAAACTATGGCTACACCTTC,CASSLGLNYGYTF
TRBV12-3/TRBV12-4,-,few,TRBJ2-1,TGTGCCAGCAGTTTAGCGGCCAGGGGATTGCGGCCGAGGAATGAGCAGTTCTTC,CASSLAARGLRPRNEQFF